Below are 20 T cell receptor beta chains sequenced from a single sample in a study of blood T cell repertoires in COVID-19. TCRdb keeps only in-frame clones here, not all; method: immunoSEQ multiplex PCR. This table holds 150,000 to 200,000 clones, around 88% found once. Sequenced input: peripheral blood. All receptors derive from a human donor in a cohort sampled during active COVID-19.

The CDR3 coding sequence is TGTGCCAACGAGAACAGGGAAAATTGGGGAAACGGGGAGCTGTTTTTT. This codes for CANENRENWGNGELFF. The J gene is TRBJ2-2, the V gene TRBV7-2; TRBD1 is a possible D gene (6 bases). The CDR3 runs to 16 residues. Germline V CDR1 and CDR2: SGHTA, FQGNSA. Trimming left V 10 bases short and J 7 bases short, with 25 bases between.

The J gene is TRBJ2-7, the V gene TRBV12-3 or TRBV12-4; D not resolved. This CDR3 region has 12 residues. Trimming removed 3 bases from V and 2 bases from J, with 5 bases in between. CDR3: CASSLRAYEQYF. The DNA for the CDR3 is TGTGCCAGCAGTTTGAGAGCCTACGAGCAGTACTTC.

This clone was found a few times. CDR3 loop: CASSSTGKWDTEAFF. DNA for the CDR3: TGCGCCAGCAGCTCTACAGGGAAATGGGACACTGAAGCTTTCTTT. The rearrangement links TRBV5-1 to TRBJ1-1, with a weak D call TRBD1 (6 bases). Germline V lookup: CDR1 SGHRS, CDR2 YFSETQ. Trimming cost V 3 bases and J 3 bases, with 15 bases left between them. CDR3 length equals 15 residues.

In this sample, this clone turned up once. This chain links TRBV28 with TRBJ1-2; 9 bases align to TRBD1. With 2 bases clipped from V and 7 bases from J, the junction kept 5 bases outside the gene matches. CDR1 MDHEN and CDR2 SYDVKM come from the germline V gene. The CDR3 spans 14 residues. The CDR3 nucleotides read TGTGCCAGCAGTTTACGGGACAGGGCTCTTGGCTACACCTTC. It specifies CASSLRDRALGYTF.

This clone was counted between two and nine times. The rearrangement uses TRBV2 and TRBJ2-7, with 10 bases fitting TRBD1. CDR3 length: 14 residues. From germline, CDR1 is SNHLY and CDR2 FYNNEI. V lost 3 bases to trimming and J lost 5 bases; unmatched junction nucleotides: 4. The CDR3 protein is CASSDDRGHDEQYF. The CDR3 bases are TGTGCCAGCAGTGACGACAGGGGGCATGACGAGCAGTACTTC. The entire variable domain, with the rest obtained from reference TRBV2 and TRBJ2-7, is as follows: EPEVTQTPSHQVTQMGQEVILRCVPISNHLYFYWYRQILGQKVEFLVSFYNNEISEKSEIFDDQFSVERPDGSNFTLKIRSTKLEDSAMYFCASSDDRGHDEQYFGPGTRLTVT.

There are a few counts of this clone. The rearrangement joins TRBV7-6 to TRBJ1-5; a possible D gene is TRBD1 (5 bases). The CDR3 consists of 15 residues. Per germline, CDR1 SGHVS and CDR2 FNYEAQ. V gave up 3 bases and J gave up 4 bases, with 13 bases separating them. The CDR3 spells CASSLGTGDNQPQHF. The CDR3 nucleotides are TGTGCCAGCAGCTTGGGGACTGGAGATAATCAGCCCCAGCATTTT.

The rearrangement links TRBV10-3 to TRBJ2-3; 11 bases map to TRBD1. This CDR3 spans 16 amino acids. J was trimmed by 4 bases and V by 6 bases; bases with no gene match: 9. Per the germline V gene, CDR1 is ENHRY and CDR2 is SYGVKD. The DNA of the CDR3 is TGTGCCATCAGGCGAGGGGACAGGGGGATCTCAGATACGCAGTATTTT. Protein product: CAIRRGDRGISDTQYF.

The chain links TRBV27 to TRBJ2-7; a possible D gene is TRBD1 (5 bases). This CDR3 is 14 amino acids long. The ends were cut back, 4 bases at V and 3 bases at J, with 13 bases in the middle. Germline loops: CDR1 MNHEY, CDR2 SMNVEV (reference sequence). CDR3 region: CASSSWGKDYEQYF. The CDR3 coding sequence is TGTGCCAGCAGTTCGTGGGGCAAAGACTACGAGCAGTACTTC.

The chain combines TRBV3-1 (or the pseudogene TRBV3-2) with TRBJ1-3; 9 bases align to TRBD1. CDR3 length: 19 amino acids. With 5 bases clipped from V and 0 bases from J, the junction kept 14 bases outside the gene matches. The germline gives CDR1 LGHDT, CDR2 YNNKEL (reference sequence). CDR3 sequence: CASSYHEGQGALSGNTIYF. The CDR3 bases are TGTGCCAGCAGCTATCACGAGGGACAGGGAGCTCTCTCTGGAAACACCATATATTTT.

This chain connects TRBV27 to TRBJ2-5, with 7 nucleotides matching TRBD2. This CDR3 is 16 amino acids long. The germline V gene encodes CDR1 MNHEY and CDR2 SMNVEV (reference sequence). J gave up 5 bases and V 2 bases, and 11 bases lay outside the gene matches. The CDR3 loop reads CASSLNLAEVGETQYF. CDR3 DNA sequence: TGTGCCAGCAGTTTAAACCTAGCGGAGGTGGGGGAGACCCAGTACTTC.

The genes are TRBV2 and TRBJ2-1, with D maybe TRBD2 (6 bases). Germline CDR1 and CDR2: SNHLY and FYNNEI. CDR3 length: 15 residues. Trimming removed 6 bases at V and 6 bases at J, with 18 bases between. CDR3: CASRRLASSPNEQFF. CDR3 nucleotides: TGTGCCAGCAGGCGGCTAGCGTCCTCCCCCAATGAGCAGTTCTTC.

The gene calls are TRBV6-5 and TRBJ2-7, with 7 nucleotides matching TRBD1. V lost 6 bases to trimming and J lost 3 bases; unmatched junction nucleotides: 8. CDR1 MNHEY and CDR2 SVGAGI come from the germline V gene. The CDR3 is 14 residues long. The CDR3 DNA follows: TGTGCCAGCAGGAAAAGGACAGGTGACTACGAGCAGTACTTC. As protein: CASRKRTGDYEQYF.

The chain employs TRBV10-3 and TRBJ2-1, with D maybe TRBD2 (7 bases). Trimming took 2 bases from V and 5 from J, leaving 16 bases between them. CDR3 size: 16 residues. Germline values: CDR1 ENHRY, CDR2 SYGVKD. The CDR3 sequence is CAISENRRGADNEQFF. CDR3 DNA sequence: TGTGCCATCAGTGAGAATAGACGGGGGGCGGACAATGAGCAGTTCTTC.

V is TRBV4-1 and J is TRBJ1-6; the D gene is possibly TRBD1 (6 bases). Per germline, CDR1 MGHRA and CDR2 YSYEKL. The CDR3 extends over 14 amino acids. Trimming took off 2 bases at V and 9 bases at J, with 11 bases between the two ends. CDR3 sequence reads: CASSQLQGTSPLHF. The CDR3 nucleotides are TGCGCCAGCAGCCAATTGCAGGGGACTTCACCCCTCCACTTT.

The chain employs TRBV4-3 and TRBJ1-2; 7 bases agree with TRBD1. The CDR3 covers 15 residues. The germline gives CDR1 LGHNA, CDR2 YSLEER. Trimming cost V 1 base and J 5 bases; bases outside gene matches: 7. CDR3 coding DNA: TGCGCCAGCAGCCAAGTGACAGGGCCAGGGTATGGCTACACCTTC. Residues: CASSQVTGPGYGYTF.

This chain joins TRBV3-1 (or the pseudogene TRBV3-2) and TRBJ2-3; D possibly corresponds to TRBD2 (5 bases). Trimming took 4 bases from V and 10 from J, leaving 15 bases between them. This CDR3 region has 13 residues. CDR1 is LGHDT and CDR2 is YNNKEL in the germline V gene (reference sequence). The CDR3 spells CASSRSGSQAQYF. The CDR3, as DNA: TGTGCCAGCAGCCGCTCGGGATCCCAGGCGCAGTATTTT.

V is TRBV9 and J is TRBJ1-1; 7 bases are shared with TRBD1. Per the germline V gene, CDR1 is SGDLS and CDR2 is YYNGEE. Trimming removed 3 bases from V and 0 bases from J; junction bases left unmatched: 5. The CDR3 sequence is 15 residues long. CDR3: CASSASGQLNTEAFF. DNA of the CDR3: TGTGCCAGCAGCGCCTCGGGACAGCTGAACACTGAAGCTTTCTTT.

The rearrangement uses TRBV5-6 and TRBJ1-3; D unresolved. In germline, CDR1 is SGHDT, CDR2 YYEEEE. There are 13 residues in the CDR3. Trimming removed 4 bases at V and 1 base at J, with 6 bases between. The CDR3 spells CASSPRSGNTIYF. The DNA for the CDR3 is TGTGCCAGCAGCCCCAGGTCTGGAAACACCATATATTTT.

V usage is TRBV18 and J usage is TRBJ1-6; 7 bases map to TRBD1. Per the germline V gene, CDR1 is KGHSH and CDR2 is LQKENI. V lost 6 bases to trimming and J lost 7 bases; unmatched junction nucleotides: 9. The CDR3 consists of 15 residues. CDR3 sequence: CASSSAGTENSPLHF. The CDR3 DNA sequence: TGTGCCAGCTCGTCAGCCGGGACAGAGAATTCACCCCTCCACTTT.

The rearrangement uses TRBV9 and TRBJ2-5; 9 nucleotides agree with TRBD2. V lost 0 bases to trimming and J lost 4 bases; unmatched junction nucleotides: 13. The CDR3 is made up of 18 amino acids. Germline CDR1 SGDLS, CDR2 YYNGEE. The CDR3 region is CASSVEGLAGVSRETQYF. CDR3 in DNA: TGTGCCAGCAGCGTAGAAGGGTTAGCGGGAGTAAGTAGAGAGACCCAGTACTTC.